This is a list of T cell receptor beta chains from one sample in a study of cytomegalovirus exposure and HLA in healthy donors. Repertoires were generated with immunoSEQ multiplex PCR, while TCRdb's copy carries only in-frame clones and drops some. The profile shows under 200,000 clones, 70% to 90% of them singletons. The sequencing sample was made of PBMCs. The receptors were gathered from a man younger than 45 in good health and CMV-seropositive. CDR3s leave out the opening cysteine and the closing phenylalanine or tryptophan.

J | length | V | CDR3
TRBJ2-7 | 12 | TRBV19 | ASSWTGIPYEQY
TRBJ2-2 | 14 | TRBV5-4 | ASSLESGLNTGELF
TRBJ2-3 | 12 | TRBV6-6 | ASSYGVATDTQY
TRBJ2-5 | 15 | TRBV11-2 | ASSLPRLAGGVETQY
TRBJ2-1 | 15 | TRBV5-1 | ASSLEPSGGGWNEQF
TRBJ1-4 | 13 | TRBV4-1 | ASSQTGTWGEKLF
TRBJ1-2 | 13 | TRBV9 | ASSVEGRGNYGYT
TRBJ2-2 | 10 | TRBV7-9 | ASSYGTGELF
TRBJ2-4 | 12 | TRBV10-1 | ASSEDSAKNIQY
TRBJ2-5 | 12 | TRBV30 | AWSVGTPEETQY
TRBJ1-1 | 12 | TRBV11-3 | ASSRDRSGTEAF
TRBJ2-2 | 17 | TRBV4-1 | ASSQGPGTSGSVGGELF
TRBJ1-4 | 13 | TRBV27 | ASPRDRGPNEKLF
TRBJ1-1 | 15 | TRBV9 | ASSVGQGPAHGAEAF
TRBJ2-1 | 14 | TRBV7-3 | ASSLLGLAGVGEQF
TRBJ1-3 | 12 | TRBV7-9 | ASSFSGAGNTIY
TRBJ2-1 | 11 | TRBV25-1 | ASSEVLYNEQF
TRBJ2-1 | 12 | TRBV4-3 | ASSLRLAGAEQF
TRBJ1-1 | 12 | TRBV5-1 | ASSSRGRDTEAF
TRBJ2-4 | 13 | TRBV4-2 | ASSQGSGEVDIQY
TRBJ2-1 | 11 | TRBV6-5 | ASSARQGREQF
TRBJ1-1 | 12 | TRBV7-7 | ERPKDRVNTEAF
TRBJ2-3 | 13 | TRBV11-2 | ASSVGGQGADTQY
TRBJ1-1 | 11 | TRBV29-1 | SGARQMNTEAF
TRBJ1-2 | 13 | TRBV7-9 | ASSFGIQGGNGYT
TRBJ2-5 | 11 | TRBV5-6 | ASSSTGQETQY
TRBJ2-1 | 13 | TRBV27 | ASNPGHNSYNEQF
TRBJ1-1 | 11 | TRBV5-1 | ASSEGQGPEAF
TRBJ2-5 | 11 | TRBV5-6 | ASSSAVPETQY
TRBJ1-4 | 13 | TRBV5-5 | ASSLQGSMGEKLF
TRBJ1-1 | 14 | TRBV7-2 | ASSTIPGQGNTEAF
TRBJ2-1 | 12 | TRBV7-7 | ASSPLRLAGEQF
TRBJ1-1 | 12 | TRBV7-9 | ASSLVGQNTEAF
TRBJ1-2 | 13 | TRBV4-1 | ATFSPGQGFYGYT
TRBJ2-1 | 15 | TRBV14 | ASSQARASVAADEQF
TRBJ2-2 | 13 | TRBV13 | ASSSYASNTGELF
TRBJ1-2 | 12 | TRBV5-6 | ASSLTGGGYGYT
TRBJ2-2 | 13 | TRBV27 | ASSLGQGAFGELF
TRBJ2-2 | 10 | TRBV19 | ASTSGRRELF
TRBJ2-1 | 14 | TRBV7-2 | ASRGLAGGFGNEQF
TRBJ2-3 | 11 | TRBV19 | ASLAGSTDTQY
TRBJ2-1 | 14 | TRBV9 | ASSLLREGTYNEQF
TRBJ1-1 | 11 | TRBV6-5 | ASGTGMNTEAF
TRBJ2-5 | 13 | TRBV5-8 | ASSFALGTGKTQY
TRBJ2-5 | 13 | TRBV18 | ASSLSGLDQETQY
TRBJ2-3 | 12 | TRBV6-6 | ASSSPGGADTQY
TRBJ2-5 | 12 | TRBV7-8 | ASSRTGVVETQY
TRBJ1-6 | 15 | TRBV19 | ASSITGGRSYNSPLH
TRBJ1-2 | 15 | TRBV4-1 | ASSQQGAYRSNYGYT